The present entry profiles one TCR beta chain with its context. Its antigen is as yet unknown. V was clipped by 3 bases and J by 0 bases, with 10 bases between them. Germline CDR1 and CDR2: SGHRS and YFSETQ. This CDR3 spans 14 amino acids. This specimen comes from a study of T cell responses to AZD1222 COVID-19 vaccine. Method: immunoSEQ multiplex PCR; TCRdb's copy keeps in-frame clones and lacks some. This sample yields 90,000 to 150,000 clones, of which around 90% are seen a single time; 4% to 5% belongs to the top ten. Study findings and constraints: Baseline antibody screening turned up just a handful of seropositive AZD1222 recipients. Females outnumbered males among donors, who were mostly white British; clonal diversity was possibly underestimated.

The V gene is TRBV5-1, the J gene TRBJ2-7; D may be TRBD1 (6 bases). The clonotype originates from an adult who received the MenACWY meningococcal vaccine as a control. Source: peripheral blood, taken 28 days after the second dose of the MenACWY control vaccine. The CDR3 DNA sequence: TGCGCCAGCAGCTCCTACAGGGCCTCCTACGAGCAGTACTTC. Its protein product is CASSSYRASYEQYF. Drawing the rest from reference TRBV5-1 and TRBJ2-7, the complete variable domain is KAGVTQTPRYLIKTRGQQVTLSCSPISGHRSVSWYQQTPGQGLQFLFEYFSETQRNKGNFPGRFSGRQFSNSRSEMNVSTLELGDSALYLCASSSYRASYEQYFGPGTRLTVT.